This is a list of T cell receptor beta chains from one sample in a study of T cells after yellow fever vaccination. In TCRdb, the 5' RACE reads were re-called with MiXCR into one record per CDR3 protein. The repertoire holds hundreds of thousands of distinct CDR3 sequences, more than 9% seen once, with about 16% in the top ten. This material consisted of PBMCs, taken on the day of the yellow fever booster vaccination. These receptors all come from a man aged 25-45 years who received the YFV17D yellow fever vaccine. The CDR3 runs from the conserved cysteine through the conserved F or W. The D gene is left open where the match is weak. Expanded clones get a size class; other rows say once, few or many, or leave the size out.

D gene	V gene	J gene	clone size	CDR3 DNA	CDR3 protein
TRBD1	TRBV18	TRBJ1-1	few	TGTGCCAGCTCACCACCGGGCAGGGGGCAAGGAGCTTTCTTT	CASSPPGRGQGAFF
TRBD1	TRBV20-1	TRBJ1-2	many	TGCAGTGCTTTTACAGGGGGCTCTAAGGGCTACACCTTC	CSAFTGGSKGYTF
TRBD1	TRBV12-3/TRBV12-4	TRBJ1-2	.	TGTGCCAGCAGTCCCGGGACAGGGCGATTATATGGCTACACCTTC	CASSPGTGRLYGYTF
TRBD2	TRBV29-1	TRBJ2-1	.	TGCAGCGAACTAGCGGGAGTTTCCTACAATGAGCAGTTCTTC	CSELAGVSYNEQFF
.	TRBV9	TRBJ2-2	many	TGTGCCAGCAGCGTAAGTGGCGGTAACACCGGGGAGCTGTTTTTT	CASSVSGGNTGELFF
.	TRBV29-1	TRBJ2-1	few	TGCAGCGTTGACACGATCGGCCTATACAATGAGCAGTTCTTC	CSVDTIGLYNEQFF
.	TRBV19	TRBJ2-5	few	TGTGCCAGTAGCCAAGGGGGTTTGGAGACCCAGTACTTC	CASSQGGLETQYF
TRBD2	TRBV14	TRBJ2-1	few	TGTGCCAGCAACCAACTAGGGACTAGCGGGAGAGGGATCTTC	CASNQLGTSGRGIF
.	TRBV7-9	TRBJ1-6	.	TGTGCCAGCAGATTAGCTGGGAATAATTCACCCCTCCACTTT	CASRLAGNNSPLHF
.	TRBV21-1	TRBJ2-4	.	TGTGCCAGCAGCACGACTGTAGCCAAAAACATTCAGTACTTC	CASSTTVAKNIQYF
TRBD2	TRBV5-6	TRBJ2-1	.	TGTGCCAGCAGCTTGTTGACGGGGTGGGGACTACATGAGCAGTTCTTC	CASSLLTGWGLHEQFF
TRBD1	TRBV23-1	TRBJ2-7	.	TGCGCCAGCAGTCAAAACGCGGACAGGGTGGCCTACGAGCAGTACTTC	CASSQNADRVAYEQYF
TRBD2	TRBV15	TRBJ2-3	.	TGTGCCACCAGCAACACGCTAACCGGGACTAGCGGGAGGGCAGATACGCAGTATTTT	CATSNTLTGTSGRADTQYF
TRBD2	TRBV28	TRBJ2-7	once	TGTGCCAGCAGTAGAACTAGCGGGAGGAGTTGGTTGAACGAGCAGTACTTC	CASSRTSGRSWLNEQYF
.	TRBV30	TRBJ2-3	.	TGTGCCTGGAAACGAAGGTTTAACGCAGATACGCAGTATTTT	CAWKRRFNADTQYF
.	TRBV28	TRBJ1-6	.	TGTGCCACCCGGCTGGGGGAAGGGACTTATAATTCACCCCTCCACTTT	CATRLGEGTYNSPLHF
.	TRBV6-2/TRBV6-3	TRBJ2-1	few	TGTGCCAGCAGCTACGTCTACAATGAGCAGTTCTTC	CASSYVYNEQFF
.	TRBV6-2/TRBV6-3	TRBJ2-6	few	TGTGCCAGCACAACCGGGGTACCTGGGGCCAACGTCCTGACTTTC	CASTTGVPGANVLTF
TRBD2	TRBV29-1	TRBJ2-1	few	TGCAGCCCTCTGGGACTAGCGGGGGGTGAGAATGAGCAGTTCTTC	CSPLGLAGGENEQFF
.	TRBV3-1	TRBJ1-6	.	TGTGCCAGCAGCCAAGCGCATTCACCCCTCCACTTT	CASSQAHSPLHF
TRBD2	TRBV19	TRBJ2-7	many	TGTGCCAGTAGCACCAAGGGACTAGCGGGAGGTTTGGTCTACGAGCAGTACTTC	CASSTKGLAGGLVYEQYF
TRBD2	TRBV12-3/TRBV12-4	TRBJ2-7	.	TGTGCCAGCGGGGGTCTAGCGGGAGCCCTCTACGAGCAGTACTTC	CASGGLAGALYEQYF
.	TRBV7-9	TRBJ1-5	once	TGTGCCAGCACAATCGACAATCAGCCCCAGCATTTT	CASTIDNQPQHF
.	TRBV25-1	TRBJ1-1	few	TGTGCCAGCAGTGAATACCGGGGGTCGCACACTGAAGCTTTCTTT	CASSEYRGSHTEAFF
TRBD2	TRBV7-9	TRBJ2-1	.	TGTGCCAGCAGCTCGCGGGGGGGAGTTACGATCTCCTACAATGAGCAGTTCTTC	CASSSRGGVTISYNEQFF
.	TRBV6-6	TRBJ2-1	few	TGTGCCAGCAGCCTACAGGGTTTGAAGTTCTTC	CASSLQGLKFF
TRBD2	TRBV5-1	TRBJ2-1	.	TGCGCCAGCAGCGGGAGGGAAAATGAGCAGTTCTTC	CASSGRENEQFF